This TCR beta chain was recorded in a study of shared clonotypes between healthy human individuals. Study results and caveats: The study sampled only blood, and tissue repertoires likely differ.

Each sample came from a Caucasian adult donor living in Nashville, Tennessee. The germline V gene encodes CDR1 SGHRS and CDR2 YFSETQ. Losses at the gene ends were 4 bases for V and 1 base for J; bases not matched to a gene: 3. This CDR3 comprises 15 residues. Comments on this clone: What it binds is unknown.

As originally analysed: ImmunoSEQ supplied junction-only sequences lacking quality scores, so filtering was different. This table comes from immunoSEQ multiplex PCR, and its TCRdb copy is limited to in-frame clones, with some not included. Clonal size and the V and J genes are those of that table, whereas D and trimming came from the DNA. The data contain some 200,000 clones, over 85% of them singletons. The material sequenced was naive CD4+ T cells sorted from blood. The sample's subset: CD45RA+ positively selected. The sequence derives from a woman aged 25 to 45 in good health. J is TRBJ2-5 and V is TRBV5-1; 11 nucleotides match TRBD2. CDR3 DNA sequence: TGCGCCAGCAGCACGGGACTAGCGGCCCAAGAGACCCAGTACTTC. This encodes CASSTGLAAQETQYF.